This T cell receptor beta chain came from a study of blood T cell repertoires in COVID-19. Looking at the study overall: From the United States, Italy and Spain came samples of acute and convalescent COVID-19.

Assay used: immunoSEQ multiplex PCR; TCRdb lists only in-frame clones, some missing. The sample has fewer than 350,000 clones, around 86% seen once. There are 15 residues in the CDR3. V shed 1 base and J shed 1 base, with 10 bases lying between them. The germline V gene encodes CDR1 SGHRS and CDR2 YFSETQ. Participants, about 18 to 100 years old, spanned 25 or so US areas. Sequenced material: PBMCs or T cells enriched from blood (not recorded which). The chain combines TRBV5-1 with TRBJ2-3; TRBD2 might be the D (6 bases). The TCR was taken from a man between 60 and 75 years old who had recovered from COVID-19. This CDR3 reads CASSLMGGGTDTQYF. The CDR3 DNA follows: TGCGCCAGCAGCTTGATGGGGGGAGGCACAGATACGCAGTATTTT. Drawing the rest from reference TRBV5-1 and TRBJ2-3, the complete variable domain is KAGVTQTPRYLIKTRGQQVTLSCSPISGHRSVSWYQQTPGQGLQFLFEYFSETQRNKGNFPGRFSGRQFSNSRSEMNVSTLELGDSALYLCASSLMGGGTDTQYFGPGTRLTVL.